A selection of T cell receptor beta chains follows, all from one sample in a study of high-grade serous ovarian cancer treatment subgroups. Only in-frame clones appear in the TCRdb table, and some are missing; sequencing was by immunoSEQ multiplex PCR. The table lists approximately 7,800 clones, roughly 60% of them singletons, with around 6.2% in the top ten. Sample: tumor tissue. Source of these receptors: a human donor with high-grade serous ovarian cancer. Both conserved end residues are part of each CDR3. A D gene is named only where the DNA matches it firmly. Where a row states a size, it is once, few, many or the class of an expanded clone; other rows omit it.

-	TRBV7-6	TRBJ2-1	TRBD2	CASSLETLAGAYNEQFF	TGTGCCAGCAGCTTAGAAACCCTCGCGGGAGCTTACAATGAGCAGTTCTTC
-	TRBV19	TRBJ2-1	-	CASSYRAKQFF	TGTGCCAGTAGTTACAGGGCTAAGCAGTTCTTC
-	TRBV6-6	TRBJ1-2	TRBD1	CASSYSRDSPQYGYTF	TGTGCCAGCAGTTACTCGAGGGACAGCCCGCAATATGGCTACACCTTC
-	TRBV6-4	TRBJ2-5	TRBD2	CASRAGLAGAFQKTQYF	TGTGCCAGCAGAGCGGGACTAGCGGGAGCGTTCCAAAAGACCCAGTACTTC
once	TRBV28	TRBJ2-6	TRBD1	CASSPTGDPGANVLTF	TGTGCCAGCAGTCCTACAGGGGACCCTGGGGCCAACGTCCTGACTTTC
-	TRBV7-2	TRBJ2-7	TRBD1	CASSSGQGVYEQYF	TGTGCCAGCAGCTCGGGACAGGGGGTCTACGAGCAGTACTTC
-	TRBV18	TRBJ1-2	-	CASSPGQLANYGYTF	TGTGCCAGCTCACCTGGACAGTTAGCTAACTATGGCTACACCTTC
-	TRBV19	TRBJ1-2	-	CASSPLRGGYGYTF	TGTGCCAGTAGCCCACTTCGGGGGGGCTATGGCTACACCTTC
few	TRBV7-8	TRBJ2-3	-	CASSLAGSTDTQYF	TGTGCCAGCAGCTTGGCGGGAAGCACAGATACGCAGTATTTT
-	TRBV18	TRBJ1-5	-	CASSPGEEQPQHF	TGTGCCAGCTCACCAGGAGAGGAACAGCCCCAGCATTTT
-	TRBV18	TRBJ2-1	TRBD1	CASSPPGADRGSQFF	TGTGCCAGCTCACCACCTGGTGCCGACAGGGGTTCTCAGTTCTTC
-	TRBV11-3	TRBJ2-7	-	CASSSRERDEQYF	TGTGCCAGCAGCTCCAGGGAGAGGGACGAGCAGTACTTC
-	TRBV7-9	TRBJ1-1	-	CASSNSNEHSEAFF	TGTGCCAGCAGTAACAGCAATGAACACTCTGAAGCTTTCTTT
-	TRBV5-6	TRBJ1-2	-	CASSLAAVLRSYGYTF	TGTGCCAGCAGCTTAGCAGCCGTGCTCCGTTCGTATGGCTACACCTTC
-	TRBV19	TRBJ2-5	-	CASSLQNRLLETQYF	TGTGCCAGTAGTCTCCAGAACCGGCTTTTGGAGACCCAGTACTTC
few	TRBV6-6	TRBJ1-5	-	CASSYSGDSNQPQHF	TGTGCCAGCAGTTACTCAGGGGATAGCAATCAGCCCCAGCATTTT
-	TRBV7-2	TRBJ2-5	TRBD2	CASSWIAGGETQYF	TGTGCCAGCAGCTGGATAGCGGGAGGAGAGACCCAGTACTTC
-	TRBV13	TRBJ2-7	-	CASTQSYEQYF	TGTGCCAGCACCCAGAGCTACGAGCAGTACTTC
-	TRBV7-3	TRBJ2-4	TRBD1	CASSLVGGAAKNIQYF	TGTGCCAGCAGCTTAGTAGGGGGCGCGGCCAAAAACATTCAGTACTTC
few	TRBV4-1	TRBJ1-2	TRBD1	CASSRGGQNYGYTF	TGCGCCAGCAGCCGAGGGGGACAGAACTATGGCTACACCTTC
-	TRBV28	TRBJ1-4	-	CASSFDRPTNEKLFF	TGTGCCAGCAGTTTTGACCGGCCAACTAATGAAAAACTGTTTTTT
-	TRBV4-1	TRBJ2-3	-	CASSRLQYTDTQYF	TGCGCCAGCAGCCGCCTACAGTACACAGATACGCAGTATTTT
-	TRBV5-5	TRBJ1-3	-	CASTLGSGNTIYF	TGTGCCAGCACCCTCGGCTCTGGAAACACCATATATTTT
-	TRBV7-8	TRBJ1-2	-	CASSLASGNAPYGYTF	TGTGCCAGCAGCTTAGCTAGCGGGAACGCCCCCTATGGCTACACCTTC
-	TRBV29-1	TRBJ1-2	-	CSGGDDYGYTF	TGCAGCGGGGGAGATGACTATGGCTACACCTTC
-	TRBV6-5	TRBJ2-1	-	CASSYSGSYNEQFF	TGTGCCAGCAGTTACTCTGGGTCCTACAATGAGCAGTTCTTC
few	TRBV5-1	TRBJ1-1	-	CASSLDRPNTEAFF	TGCGCCAGCAGCTTGGACAGACCGAACACTGAAGCTTTCTTT
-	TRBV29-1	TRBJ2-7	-	CSVEDGLGQYF	TGCAGCGTTGAGGATGGACTCGGGCAGTACTTC
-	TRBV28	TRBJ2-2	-	CASPSPNTGELFF	TGTGCCAGCCCCTCCCCGAACACCGGGGAGCTGTTTTTT
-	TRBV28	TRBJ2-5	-	CASSLFGQAIQETQYF	TGTGCCAGCAGTTTATTCGGCCAGGCGATACAAGAGACCCAGTACTTC
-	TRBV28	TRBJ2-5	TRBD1	CASSPGQLQETQYF	TGTGCCAGCAGTCCGGGACAGCTACAAGAGACCCAGTACTTC
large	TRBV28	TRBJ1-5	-	CASTRQASNQPQHF	TGTGCCAGCACCAGACAGGCTAGCAATCAGCCCCAGCATTTT
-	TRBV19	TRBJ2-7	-	CASSMSGDRSYEQYF	TGTGCCAGTAGTATGAGCGGGGACAGATCATACGAGCAGTACTTC
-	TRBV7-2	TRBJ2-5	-	CASTKQRSGPQYF	TGTGCCAGCACCAAACAGCGTTCGGGGCCCCAGTACTTC
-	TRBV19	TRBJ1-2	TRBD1	CASSPTGGRVAYTF	TGTGCCAGTAGTCCCACAGGGGGTCGGGTTGCCTACACCTTC
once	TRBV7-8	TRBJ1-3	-	CASGFRDHDFSGNTIYF	TGTGCCAGCGGCTTCAGGGACCATGATTTCTCTGGAAACACCATATATTTT
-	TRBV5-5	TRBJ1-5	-	CASSLGPITGSNQPQHF	TGTGCCAGCAGCTTAGGGCCTATAACTGGAAGCAATCAGCCCCAGCATTTT
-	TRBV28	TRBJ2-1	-	CASSSQLGGGFGGEQFF	TGTGCCAGCAGTTCCCAGCTGGGGGGCGGTTTCGGGGGGGAGCAGTTCTTC